The clone carrying this T cell receptor beta chain is medium-sized within its sample. What it binds is unknown. Multiplex PCR relied on 32 V and 13 J primers to amplify TCR beta CDR3. TCRdb reprocessed the multiplex PCR reads via MiXCR and lists one record per CDR3 protein. The table has a few thousand distinct CDR3 sequences, under 25% seen once. The sample comes from a study of immune heterogeneity within non-small cell lung tumors. Study information: There was 1 tumor not otherwise specified, along with over nine non-squamous carcinomas and a few squamous cell carcinomas.

The CDR3 has 14 amino acids. From germline, CDR1 is SNHLY and CDR2 FYNNEI. V dropped 4 bases and J dropped 2 bases, with 9 bases sitting between them. Study findings and constraints: Identical dominant CDR3 beta clonotypes recurred across a patient's tumor sites, together with site-unique high-frequency clones.

Bulk tumor genomic DNA, about 570 ng per sample, was the template. During surgery, several far-apart biopsies were obtained from every primary tumor. Untreated, newly diagnosed non-small cell lung cancer patients underwent curative surgery. Donation came from patients with newly diagnosed non-small cell lung cancer who were having surgery with curative intent. The chain is built from TRBV2 and TRBJ1-3; D perhaps matches TRBD1 (5 bases). The sequenced material came from lung tumor tissue. This receptor was obtained from a man aged 65-85 years with non-small cell lung cancer. The chain's CDR3 is CASSGGKTGNTIYF. CDR3 coding DNA: TGTGCCAGCAGTGGGGGGAAGACTGGAAACACCATATATTTT.